The sequence of this T cell receptor beta chain was determined in a study of blood T cell repertoires in COVID-19. This clone showed up many times. Per the authors' pipeline: Nucleated cell counts were estimated from reference gene primer amplification. Assay: immunoSEQ multiplex PCR; the TCRdb copy retains only in-frame clones and omits some. V, J and clone size are taken as reported in that table, and D and trimming were inferred from the DNA itself. The sample lists approximately 220,000 clones, about 88% occurring once. Per the germline V gene, CDR1 is GTSNPN and CDR2 is SVGIG (reference sequence). V gave up 1 base and J gave up 2 bases, with 23 bases separating them. This CDR3 is built from 18 residues.

Sequenced input: PBMCs or T cells enriched from blood (not recorded which). The receptor was isolated from a woman in her thirties who had been exposed to COVID-19. The chain joins TRBV30 to TRBJ1-1, with TRBD1 as a possible D gene (6 bases). This CDR3 reads CAWSAPPFDGRGNTEAFF. The CDR3 region has the DNA TGTGCCTGGAGTGCGCCCCCTTTTGACGGCAGGGGAAACACTGAAGCTTTCTTT.